This TCR beta chain stems from a study of Graves' ophthalmopathy and Graves' hyperthyroidism (dated by TCRdb to between 2018 and 2020). As for the study more broadly: Peripheral blood was collected at initial diagnosis, prior to any treatment. After sampling, hyperthyroidism patients received methimazole starting at 30 mg daily, and ophthalmopathy patients received high-dose intravenous methylprednisolone. To explore V-J signatures distinguishing ophthalmopathy from hyperthyroidism, a discovery set of about a hundred patients (roughly 44 ophthalmopathy, roughly 60 stable hyperthyroidism) was enrolled. The study used TCR beta repertoire signatures to distinguish Graves' ophthalmopathy from Graves' hyperthyroidism and to predict progression to ophthalmopathy. In total, around 130 blood samples were TCR-sequenced: around 42 ophthalmopathy, some 75 hyperthyroidism and roughly 17 hyperthyroidism-to-ophthalmopathy patients. In over 5 hyperthyroidism patients, the T-cell repertoire of thyroid tissue was compared with the T-cell repertoire of blood. The 95 to 100 discovery patients were randomly divided into training and test sets at a 7:3 ratio. The independent validation cohort included under 20 hyperthyroidism patients plus 17 patients who later progressed from hyperthyroidism to ophthalmopathy. The investigation overall reported the following: In cross-validation, the 13-signature model distinguished ophthalmopathy from stable hyperthyroidism with approximately 88% sensitivity and approximately 81% specificity, and in the test set the corresponding values were 80% and 75%. No statistical method was used to set the sample size in advance, and the investigators knew which group each participant was assigned to. Most expanded thyroid clonotypes with frequency above 0.001 were also detected in blood, suggesting blood repertoires may reflect the thyroid immune response. In validation, the model predicted ophthalmopathy progression with 70.59% sensitivity and roughly 78% specificity; roughly eleven predicted patients were CT-confirmed with GO in a median of approximately 6.5 months.

CDR1 and CDR2, per the germline V gene (reference sequence), are DFQATT and SNEGSKA. The CDR3, from cysteine to phenylalanine, totals 13 residues. The CDR3 DNA has 39 bases and is translated from base 1. This clonotype was observed at least ten times. There is no known antigen for this receptor. Sequence at one end of the junction differs from germline and may be a read error. TCR beta CDR3 regions were amplified from RNA transcripts for repertoire sequencing. HTBI primers and the Qiagen OneStep RT-PCR kit were used in a first-round RT-PCR, which was followed by a second-round multiplex PCR, size selection and purification. Libraries were sequenced paired-end with 100 bp reads on an Illumina HiSeq2000. The paper's processing steps were these. SOAPnuke was used for read processing, and reads with adapters, uncalled bases, a mean Phred below 15, or no exact constant-primer or identifier match were discarded. COPE v1.2.5 was used to merge high-quality paired reads. Each unique nucleotide sequence was treated as a clonotype, and MiTCR v1.1 was used to align the clonotypes to the IMGT TRB V, D and J references. Analysis was restricted to V-J combinations with a frequency above 0.0001, which covered 99.2% of repertoires. A TCR clonal expansion and chaos score per V-J combination was defined as the ratio of F50 clonal expansion to chaos observed in the TCRdist matrix. Welch's t-statistics and random forest were used to narrow the features down to more than 10 V-J combinations, which were then fed into a naive Bayes classifier. Thyroid-blood repertoire similarity was quantified with the Morisita-Horn index. The public reads were quality trimmed at Q25 with fastp and then assembled into clones with MiXCR by TCRdb, keeping productive beta chains. CDR3 protein sequences are deduplicated, and each keeps its most common genes and DNA. The V and J calls were not made by the authors but by TCRdb's processing. The sample table contains nearly 400,000 distinct CDR3 sequences; only one count was recorded for approximately 20% of them. The ten largest account for roughly 1.4% of the sample.

Ophthalmopathy patients had moderately to severely active disease, Clinical Activity Score of at least 3, NOSPECS grade of at least 4, and disease duration under 3 months. Patients with other autoimmune diseases, uncontrolled infections, pregnancy or lactation were excluded. Clinical symptoms, serum thyroxine, TRAb, thyroid ultrasound and orbital computed tomography formed the basis of the diagnosis. Ficoll-Paque density gradient centrifugation was used to isolate PBMCs from approximately 10 ml of fresh peripheral blood. Total RNA was extracted with Trizol reagent and quality-checked on an Agilent 2100 Bioanalyzer.

The rearranged segments are TRBV20-1 and TRBJ2-5, with 8 bases in between that match TRBD2. The sequence was obtained from a woman younger than 30 with Graves' ophthalmopathy. Donor details come from another sample of the same person, matched by shared clones. The sample was peripheral blood. The DNA is TGCAGTGTTAGACGGACTAGCCGAGAGACCCAGTACTTC. Its translation is CSVRRTSRETQYF.